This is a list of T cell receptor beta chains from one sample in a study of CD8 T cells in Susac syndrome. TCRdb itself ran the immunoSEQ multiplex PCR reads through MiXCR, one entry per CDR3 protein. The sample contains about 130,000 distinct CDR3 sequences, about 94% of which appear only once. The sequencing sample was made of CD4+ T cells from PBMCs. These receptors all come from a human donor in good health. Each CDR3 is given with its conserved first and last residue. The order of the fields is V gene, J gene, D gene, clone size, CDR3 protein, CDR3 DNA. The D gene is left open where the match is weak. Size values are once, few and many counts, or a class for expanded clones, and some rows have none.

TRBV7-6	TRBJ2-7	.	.	CASSHGTYYEQYF	TGTGCCAGCAGCCACGGGACTTACTACGAGCAGTACTTC
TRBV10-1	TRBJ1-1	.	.	CASSRGLGTEAFF	TGCGCCAGCAGCAGGGGCTTGGGCACTGAAGCTTTCTTT
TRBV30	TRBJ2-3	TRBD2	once	CAWSSKLAGGPLSDTQYF	TGTGCCTGGAGTTCAAAACTAGCGGGAGGGCCTCTGTCAGATACGCAGTATTTT
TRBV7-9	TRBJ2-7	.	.	CASSGTGTFSYEQYF	TGTGCCAGCAGCGGAACCGGGACATTTTCCTACGAGCAGTACTTC
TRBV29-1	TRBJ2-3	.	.	CSVGGGLLGTDTQYF	TGCAGCGTTGGAGGTGGACTTCTCGGCACAGATACGCAGTATTTT
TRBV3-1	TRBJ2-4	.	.	CASSPTKNIQYF	TGTGCCAGCAGCCCCACCAAAAACATTCAGTACTTC
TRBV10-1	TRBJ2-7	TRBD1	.	CASSTGQGYEQYF	TGCGCCAGCAGTACGGGACAGGGCTACGAGCAGTACTTC
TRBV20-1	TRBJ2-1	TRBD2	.	CSATSGPYNEQFF	TGCAGTGCTACTAGCGGGCCATACAATGAGCAGTTCTTC
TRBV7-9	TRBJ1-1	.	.	CASSLVAGFEAFF	TGTGCCAGCAGCTTAGTGGCGGGGTTCGAAGCTTTCTTT
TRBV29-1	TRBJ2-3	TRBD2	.	CSVLGTRVIDTQYF	TGCAGCGTCCTCGGGACTAGAGTGATCGATACGCAGTATTTT
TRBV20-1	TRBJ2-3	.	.	CSARDIGGPDTQYF	TGCAGTGCTAGAGATATCGGCGGCCCAGATACGCAGTATTTT
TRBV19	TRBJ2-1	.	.	CASSSPVNRNGEQFF	TGTGCCAGTAGTAGTCCAGTCAATCGGAACGGGGAGCAGTTCTTC
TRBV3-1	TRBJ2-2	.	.	CASSQINQNTGELFF	TGTGCCAGCAGCCAGATAAACCAGAACACCGGGGAGCTGTTTTTT
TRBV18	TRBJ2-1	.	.	CASSPGVSSYNEQFF	TGTGCCAGCTCACCAGGTGTTAGCTCCTACAATGAGCAGTTCTTC
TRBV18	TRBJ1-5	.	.	CASSPRGTVYQPQHF	TGTGCCAGCTCACCACGCGGGACCGTATACCAACCCCAGCATTTT
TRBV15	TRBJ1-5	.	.	CATSENGLGNQPQHF	TGTGCCACCAGCGAGAACGGCCTAGGCAATCAGCCCCAGCATTTT
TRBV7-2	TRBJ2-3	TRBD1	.	CASSHRTGYTDTQYF	TGTGCCAGCAGCCATAGGACAGGGTACACAGATACGCAGTATTTT
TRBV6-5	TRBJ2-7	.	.	CASSYSAYEQYF	TGTGCCAGCAGTTACTCGGCCTACGAGCAGTACTTC
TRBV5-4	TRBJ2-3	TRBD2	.	CASSPRGVVTDTQYF	TGTGCCAGCAGCCCACGGGGGGTGGTGACAGATACGCAGTATTTT
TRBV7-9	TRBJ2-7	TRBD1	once	CASSQGGTGYYEQYF	TGTGCCAGCAGCCAAGGCGGGACAGGCTACTACGAGCAGTACTTC
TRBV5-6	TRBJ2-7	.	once	CASSLVGGLSYEQYF	TGTGCCAGCAGCCTCGTGGGGGGCCTTTCCTACGAGCAGTACTTC
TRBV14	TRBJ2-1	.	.	CASSQQAGEQFF	TGTGCCAGCAGCCAACAGGCGGGTGAGCAGTTCTTC
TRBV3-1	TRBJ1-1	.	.	CASSQGGSNTEAFF	TGTGCCAGCAGCCAAGGGGGTTCGAACACTGAAGCTTTCTTT
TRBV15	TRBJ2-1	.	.	CATSWTGRDNEQFF	TGTGCCACGTCCTGGACAGGGAGGGACAATGAGCAGTTCTTC
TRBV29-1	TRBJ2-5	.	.	CSVGDMTQETQYF	TGCAGCGTTGGAGACATGACCCAAGAGACCCAGTACTTC
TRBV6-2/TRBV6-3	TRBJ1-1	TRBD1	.	CASSRDRGHTEAFF	TGTGCCAGCAGTCGAGACAGGGGGCACACTGAAGCTTTCTTT
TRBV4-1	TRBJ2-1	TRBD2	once	CASSQISGRAGNEQFF	TGCGCCAGCAGCCAAATTAGCGGGAGGGCCGGGAATGAGCAGTTCTTC
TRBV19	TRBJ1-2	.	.	CASSIARWEYGYTF	TGTGCCAGTAGTATAGCTCGGTGGGAGTATGGCTACACCTTC
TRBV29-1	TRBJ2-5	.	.	CSVRDPRVGTQYF	TGCAGCGTCCGGGATCCGCGGGTAGGGACCCAGTACTTC
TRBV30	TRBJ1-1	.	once	CAWRAGIGTEAFF	TGTGCCTGGAGGGCTGGGATTGGGACTGAAGCTTTCTTT
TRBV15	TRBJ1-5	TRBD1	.	CATSRRTGGVNQPQHF	TGTGCCACCAGCAGACGGACAGGCGGGGTCAATCAGCCCCAGCATTTT
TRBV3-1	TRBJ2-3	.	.	CASSQEGETDTQYF	TGTGCCAGCAGCCAAGAAGGGGAAACAGATACGCAGTATTTT
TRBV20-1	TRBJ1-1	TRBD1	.	CSASRTGGLNTEPFF	TGCAGTGCTAGCCGGACAGGAGGCCTTAACACTGAACCTTTCTTT
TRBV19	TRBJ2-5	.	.	CASSITASQETQYF	TGTGCCAGTAGTATAACGGCGAGCCAAGAGACCCAGTACTTC
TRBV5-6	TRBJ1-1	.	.	CASNYEQGKVTEAFF	TGTGCCAGCAACTATGAACAGGGCAAGGTCACTGAAGCTTTCTTT